A single sample is the source of the 24 T cell receptor beta chains below, sequenced in a study of CD8+ T cells in alopecia areata. Treatment here: oral pan-JAK inhibitor, 5-10 mg twice daily. Investigators isolated RNA and reverse transcribed it into cDNA to act as the sequencing template. Sequenced by immunoSEQ multiplex PCR; TCRdb stores in-frame clones only, minus some. Of over 100,000 clones in the sample, around 50% are singletons; the top ten hold 9.5% to 15%. The starting material was CD8+ T cells sorted from blood, obtained at week 24, from a patient treated with tofacitinib. The source is a human donor with alopecia areata.

This chain connects TRBV30 to TRBJ2-5, with D possibly called TRBD1 or TRBD2 (5 bases each). The CDR3 sequence is 13 residues long. CDR1 is GTSNPN, CDR2 SVGIG, per germline (reference sequence). Trimming pared 3 bases from V and 1 base from J, leaving 9 bases between. The CDR3: CAWSPGAQETQYF. Written as DNA, the CDR3 is TGTGCCTGGAGCCCCGGGGCCCAAGAGACCCAGTACTTC.

In its sample, this clone was seen once. The rearrangement uses TRBV4-3 and TRBJ1-5; weak D call: TRBD1 (5 bases). CDR1 is LGHNA and CDR2 is YSLEER in the germline V gene. The CDR3 spans 17 residues. The germline V and J ends were trimmed by 2 bases and 0 bases, with 14 bases remaining between them. The CDR3 bases are TGCGCCAGCAGCCAATGGGGGGGACCTTATAGCAATCAGCCCCAGCATTTT. Its protein is CASSQWGGPYSNQPQHF.

V usage is TRBV4-3 and J usage is TRBJ2-3, with a tentative D call TRBD1 (6 bases). Per germline, CDR1 LGHNA and CDR2 YSLEER. Trimming pared 3 bases from V and 3 bases from J, leaving 13 bases between. CDR3 length equals 15 residues. This CDR3 reads CASSHLVQGTDTQYF. Here the CDR3 DNA reads TGCGCCAGCAGCCACTTAGTCCAGGGGACAGATACGCAGTATTTT.

V and J are TRBV7-6 and TRBJ2-1; TRBD2 matches 11 bases. This CDR3 has 14 amino acids. V trimming: 6 bases; J trimming: 5 bases; junction bases outside the gene matches: 3. Germline CDR1 reads SGHVS; CDR2 reads FNYEAQ. The CDR3 region has the DNA TGTGCCAGCAGACTAGCGGGGGAACACAATGAGCAGTTCTTC. This encodes CASRLAGEHNEQFF.

This clone was seen a few times. This chain links TRBV13 with TRBJ2-7; D remains unclear. Between the trimmed V and J ends, which lost 4 bases and 2 bases, there was a span of 12 bases. This CDR3 has 14 amino acids. Germline loops: CDR1 PRHDT, CDR2 FYEKMQ (reference sequence). The CDR3 sequence is CASSSPGTPYEQYF. The CDR3, as DNA: TGTGCCAGCAGCTCCCCCGGCACCCCCTACGAGCAGTACTTC.

The rearrangement links TRBV11-2 to TRBJ2-6; unclear D gene. CDR3 length equals 14 residues. Per the germline V gene, CDR1 is SGHAT and CDR2 is FQNNGV. The V end was cut by 1 base, the J end by 0 bases, with 1 base between. CDR3 loop: CASSLVSGANVLTF. For the CDR3, the DNA is TGTGCCAGCAGCTTAGTCTCTGGGGCCAACGTCCTGACTTTC.

The CDR3 region is CASRDTWNTEAFF. CDR3 nucleotides: TGTGCCAGTCGGGACACCTGGAACACTGAAGCTTTCTTT. The gene calls are TRBV6-5 and TRBJ1-1, with D tentatively TRBD1 (6 bases). This CDR3 is 13 amino acids long. Trimming pared 9 bases from V and 1 base from J, leaving 12 bases between. Germline CDR1 MNHEY, CDR2 SVGAGI.

This sequence joins TRBV27 and TRBJ2-2; 10 nucleotides align to TRBD1. Germline V CDR1 and CDR2: MNHEY, SMNVEV (reference sequence). The length of the CDR3 is 15 residues. After removal of 6 bases from V and 4 bases from J, the junction contained 5 bases not matched to a gene. The CDR3 DNA reads TGTGCCAGCAGGGTGGGGACAGGGGTCACCGGGGAGCTGTTTTTT. This translates into CASRVGTGVTGELFF.

This clone was detected only a few times. V usage is TRBV7-9 and J usage is TRBJ1-6; D uncertain. This CDR3 is 15 amino acids long. Trimming removed 3 bases at V and 7 bases at J, with 13 bases between. Germline V gene lookup returns CDR1 SEHNR and CDR2 FQNEAQ (reference sequence). This CDR3 is CASSFVVGRNSPLHF. CDR3 DNA sequence: TGTGCCAGCAGCTTCGTGGTAGGGAGGAATTCACCCCTCCACTTT.

The J gene is TRBJ1-2, the V gene TRBV7-9, with TRBD1 matching over 7 bases. The V segment lost 1 base and the J segment 5 bases; nucleotides outside the gene matches: 4. Germline V gene data show CDR1 as SEHNR and CDR2 as FQNEAQ (reference sequence). The CDR3 contains 14 residues. CDR3 residues: CASSLGQGAYGYTF. The CDR3 coding sequence is TGTGCCAGCAGCTTAGGACAGGGAGCTTATGGCTACACCTTC.

The V gene is TRBV11-2, the J gene TRBJ1-1; the D is unclear. CDR3 size: 11 residues. Trimming pared 5 bases from V and 6 bases from J, leaving 7 bases between. CDR1 is SGHAT, CDR2 FQNNGV, per germline. The CDR3: CASSPGSEAFF. CDR3 coding DNA: TGTGCCAGCAGCCCGGGGTCTGAAGCTTTCTTT.

The chain carries TRBV19 and TRBJ2-5, with 8 nucleotides matching TRBD1. Germline values: CDR1 LNHDA, CDR2 SQIVND (reference sequence). The CDR3 is 14 amino acids. The V gene end was trimmed by 7 bases and the J gene end by 5 bases; junction bases not matched to a gene: 9. The CDR3: CASMQPGGAETQYF. The CDR3 region has the DNA TGTGCCAGTATGCAACCAGGGGGCGCGGAGACCCAGTACTTC.

To note about this clone: This same CDR3 is encoded by further DNA sequences in the sample. The chain combines TRBV6-6 with TRBJ1-2; 7 bases are shared with TRBD1. This CDR3 has 13 amino acids. From germline, CDR1 is MNHNY and CDR2 SVGAGI (reference sequence). The junction had 1 base not matched to a gene; V was cut back by 0 bases and J by 6 bases. CDR3 sequence reads: CASSYSGTDGYTF. Written as DNA, the CDR3 is TGTGCCAGCAGTTACTCGGGGACAGATGGCTACACCTTC.

The chain has TRBV7-8 and TRBJ2-1; the D is unclear. The CDR3 has 15 residues. Trimming removed 5 bases from V and 5 bases from J, with 16 bases in between. CDR1 and CDR2 (germline): SGHVS, FQNEAQ. The CDR3 loop is CASSPELGPHNEQFF. The CDR3 DNA reads as TGTGCCAGCAGCCCAGAGTTAGGTCCTCACAATGAGCAGTTCTTC.

The rearrangement links TRBV15 to TRBJ1-1; 7 bases line up with TRBD1. The CDR3 consists of 15 residues. The germline gives CDR1 LNHNV, CDR2 YYDKDF (reference sequence). The V segment lost 3 bases and the J segment 0 bases; nucleotides outside the gene matches: 4. The CDR3 loop reads CATSSLQGVNTEAFF. CDR3 in DNA: TGTGCCACCAGCAGTCTCCAGGGGGTGAACACTGAAGCTTTCTTT.

The chain joins TRBV9 to TRBJ1-6, with unresolved D. Germline V lookup: CDR1 SGDLS, CDR2 YYNGEE. The V and J ends lost 0 bases and 0 bases respectively, with 4 bases between them. The CDR3 spans 15 residues. The DNA for the CDR3 is TGTGCCAGCAGCGTAGGCACCTCCTATAATTCACCCCTCCACTTT. It translates to CASSVGTSYNSPLHF. Full variable domain (outside the CDR3, taken from reference TRBV9 and TRBJ1-6): DSGVTQTPKHLITATGQRVTLRCSPRSGDLSVYWYQQSLDQGLQFLIQYYNGEERAKGNILERFSAQQFPDLHSELNLSSLELGDSALYFCASSVGTSYNSPLHFGNGTRLTVT.

About this clone: This same CDR3 is encoded by further DNA sequences in the sample. This sequence joins TRBV10-3 and TRBJ2-7; a possible D gene is TRBD1 (6 bases). Germline-derived CDR1 and CDR2 are ENHRY and SYGVKD. CDR3 size: 15 residues. V lost 0 bases, J lost 3 bases, and 12 bases lay in between. CDR3: CAISESGQGNYEQYF. The CDR3 region has the DNA TGTGCCATCAGTGAGTCTGGGCAGGGGAACTACGAGCAGTACTTC.

A few counts support this clone. The rearrangement joins TRBV7-3 to TRBJ2-5; tentatively, D is TRBD2 (5 bases). V lost 5 bases, J lost 0 bases, and 16 bases lay in between. Germline V gene lookup returns CDR1 SGHTA and CDR2 FQGTGA. This CDR3 contains 16 residues. This chain's CDR3 is CASSTRLTKYQETQYF. CDR3 DNA: TGTGCCAGCAGCACGAGATTGACTAAGTACCAAGAGACCCAGTACTTC. The variable domain in full, with the rest retrieved from reference TRBV7-3 and TRBJ2-5, is GAGVSQTPSNKVTEKGKYVELRCDPISGHTALYWYRQSLGQGPEFLIYFQGTGAADDSGLPNDRFFAVRPEGSVSTLKIQRTERGDSAVYLCASSTRLTKYQETQYFGPGTRLLVL.

The chain is built from TRBV29-1 and TRBJ2-2; perhaps TRBD1 as D (6 bases). The CDR3 length is 16 residues. CDR1 and CDR2 (germline): SQVTM, ANQGSEA. The ends were cut back, 1 base at V and 4 bases at J, with 16 bases in the middle. CDR3 residues: CSVEAVTGSITGELFF. CDR3 coding DNA: TGCAGCGTTGAAGCCGTAACAGGGTCCATCACCGGGGAGCTGTTTTTT.

This chain joins TRBV4-2 and TRBJ2-5; 8 bases match TRBD2. Germline CDR1 and CDR2: LGHNA and YNFKEQ. Germline trimming cut 0 bases from V and 5 bases from J; bases unmatched to any gene: 8. The CDR3 is 16 residues long. The CDR3: CASSQDLTGGRETQYF. CDR3 nucleotides: TGTGCCAGCAGCCAAGATCTGACGGGGGGGCGGGAGACCCAGTACTTC.

The V and J genes are TRBV5-4 and TRBJ2-1, with TRBD1 matching over 9 bases. CDR3 length: 15 amino acids. After removal of 4 bases from V and 2 bases from J, the junction contained 4 bases not matched to a gene. From germline, CDR1 is SGHNT and CDR2 YYREEE (reference sequence). In nucleotides, the CDR3 is TGTGCCAGCAGCGAGGACAGGGGAGCCTACAATGAGCAGTTCTTC. It specifies CASSEDRGAYNEQFF.

The CDR3 DNA is TGTGCCACCGGACAGCCAAATCTCGAGCAGTACTTC. Encoded protein: CATGQPNLEQYF. This chain links TRBV27 with TRBJ2-7, with a tentative D call TRBD1 (6 bases). The germline V gene has CDR1 MNHEY and CDR2 SMNVEV (reference sequence). V was trimmed by 10 bases and J by 6 bases, leaving 16 bases between them. The CDR3 loop spans 12 amino acids.

J is TRBJ1-1 and V is TRBV19, with 9 bases identical to TRBD1. V was pared by 5 bases and J by 6 bases, with 16 bases of the junction left unmatched. The CDR3 runs 17 residues. Germline-derived CDR1 and CDR2 are LNHDA and SQIVND (reference sequence). The chain's CDR3 is CASSPDAGQGYVSEAFF. Here the CDR3 DNA reads TGTGCCAGTAGTCCAGACGCAGGACAGGGGTACGTGTCTGAAGCTTTCTTT.

The V gene is TRBV7-6, the J gene TRBJ2-1; D uncertain. Germline loops: CDR1 SGHVS, CDR2 FNYEAQ. The CDR3 has 15 residues. V was shortened by 4 bases and J by 0 bases, with 10 bases between the two germline ends. The CDR3 bases are TGTGCCAGCAGCTCCGACTCCAGCTCCTACAATGAGCAGTTCTTC. Its protein is CASSSDSSSYNEQFF.